Listed below are T cell receptor beta chains from one sample, sequenced in a study of cytomegalovirus exposure and HLA in healthy donors. Produced via immunoSEQ multiplex PCR; TCRdb's table is partial and in-frame only. This repertoire shows around 160,000 clones, about 82% found once; its top ten account for about 2.1%. Specimen: PBMCs. These receptors originate from a man aged 25 to 45 in good health and CMV-seropositive. Both conserved end residues are part of each CDR3. A D gene is named only where the DNA matches it firmly. The size of a clone is reported for some rows only, either as once, few or many, or as a class for expanded clones.

>15|-|TRBJ2-4|TRBV5-4|TRBD2
TGTGCCAGCAGCCCAGCGGGGGGCGCGAGAAACATTCAGTACTTC
CASSPAGGARNIQYF
>15|-|TRBJ1-5|TRBV27|TRBD1
TGTGCCAGCAGTTCCGGGACAGGGACTAGTCAGCCCCAGCATTTT
CASSSGTGTSQPQHF
>16|-|TRBJ2-1|TRBV11-2|TRBD2
TGTGCCAGCAGCGGACTAGCGGGGATAGGCTACAATGAGCAGTTCTTC
CASSGLAGIGYNEQFF
>16|once|TRBJ1-1|TRBV9|TRBD1
TGTGCCAGCAGCGTCGGGCAGGGGGCGCGAGGCACTGAAGCTTTCTTT
CASSVGQGARGTEAFF
>20|-|TRBJ2-1|TRBV5-1|TRBD1
TGCGCCAGCAGAGCTTGGGTTGGGGACAGGGTGAGGGTCTCCTACAATGAGCAGTTCTTC
CASRAWVGDRVRVSYNEQFF
>12|-|TRBJ1-1|TRBV27|TRBD1
TGTGCCAGTGCAACAGGGGGCACTGAAGCTTTCTTT
CASATGGTEAFF
>17|-|TRBJ2-3|TRBV30|TRBD2
TGTGCCTGGAGTGTTACGAGATCTAGCGGGGGACAAGATACGCAGTATTTT
CAWSVTRSSGGQDTQYF
>14|-|TRBJ1-1|TRBV27|-
TGTGCCAGCAGTTTATCGACGGGGAACACTGAAGCTTTCTTT
CASSLSTGNTEAFF
>15|-|TRBJ1-5|TRBV15|-
TGTGCCACCAGCAGAGATATGGGGAGAGGTCAGCCCCAGCATTTT
CATSRDMGRGQPQHF
>15|-|TRBJ2-3|TRBV4-3|TRBD1
TGCGCCAGCAGCCTAGACAGGGACAGCCCAGATACGCAGTATTTT
CASSLDRDSPDTQYF
>16|-|TRBJ2-5|TRBV18|TRBD2
TGTGCCAGCTCACCCGCCAGCGGGGCAGCAATTCGGGCCCAGTACTTC
CASSPASGAAIRAQYF
>15|many|TRBJ2-1|TRBV5-1|-
TGCGCCAGCAGCTTGGCTTCGGGGGCCTACAATGAGCAGTTCTTC
CASSLASGAYNEQFF
>13|-|TRBJ2-5|TRBV19|-
TGTGCCAGTAGTATCAACAGGGCCGAGACCCAGTACTTC
CASSINRAETQYF
>15|-|TRBJ2-7|TRBV7-9|-
TGTGCCAGCAGCTTAAAAGCCCTAAGGGGCTACGAGCAGTACTTC
CASSLKALRGYEQYF
>17|-|TRBJ1-4|TRBV2|TRBD1
TGTGCCACCCGGGACAGGGTCACTTACTCGTTTAATGAAAAACTGTTTTTT
CATRDRVTYSFNEKLFF
>15|-|TRBJ1-6|TRBV5-1|TRBD1
TGCGCCAGCAGCTTGACTGGACAGGGAGATTCACCCCTCCACTTT
CASSLTGQGDSPLHF
>19|-|TRBJ1-2|TRBV7-2|-
TGTGCCAGCAGCGTAGAATCTCAGGGTGGCTCGCCTCTGGGCTATGGCTACACCTTC
CASSVESQGGSPLGYGYTF
>15|-|TRBJ2-3|TRBV5-1|-
TGCGCCAGCAGCTTGGGTTCGAGTGTTGGAGATACGCAGTATTTT
CASSLGSSVGDTQYF
>13|once|TRBJ2-7|TRBV27|TRBD1
TGTGCCAGCAGTCGGACAGGGGGCTACGAGCAGTACTTC
CASSRTGGYEQYF
>14|-|TRBJ1-2|TRBV19|-
TGTGCCAGTAGTATAGCCTTCACGGACTATGGCTACACCTTC
CASSIAFTDYGYTF
>14|-|TRBJ2-3|TRBV7-8|TRBD2
TGTGCCAGCAGCTTAGTAGCGGGGCCAGATACGCAGTATTTT
CASSLVAGPDTQYF
>14|-|TRBJ2-7|TRBV6-5|-
TGTGCCAGCAGTTACCAGGCAGGTACCTACGAGCAGTACTTC
CASSYQAGTYEQYF
>18|-|TRBJ1-1|TRBV27|TRBD1
TGTGCCAGCAGTTTACTAGGGACAGGGACGCTTTGGGACACTGAAGCTTTCTTT
CASSLLGTGTLWDTEAFF
>14|-|TRBJ1-2|TRBV4-3|-
TGCGCCAGCAGCCGAGCTCAGGCCGCCTATGGCTACACCTTC
CASSRAQAAYGYTF
>13|-|TRBJ2-2|TRBV2|-
TGTGCCAGCAGTGCACAGAGTGGCGGGGAGCTGTTTTTT
CASSAQSGGELFF
>15|-|TRBJ2-7|TRBV6-1|TRBD1
TGTGCCAGCAGTAGGGACAGGGAGGGACCCTACGAGCAGTACTTC
CASSRDREGPYEQYF
>17|-|TRBJ1-4|TRBV6-1|TRBD1
TGTGCCAGCAGTGAAGCCCCACCGGGACAGGGTGGGGAAAAACTGTTTTTT
CASSEAPPGQGGEKLFF
>15|-|TRBJ2-7|TRBV6-6|TRBD2
TGTGCCAGCAGTTACTCGTCGCGGGGGGGGTACGAGCAGTACTTC
CASSYSSRGGYEQYF
>13|-|TRBJ2-7|TRBV7-9|-
TGTGCCAGCAGCTTTGGTCGGACTTACGAGCAGTACTTC
CASSFGRTYEQYF
>16|-|TRBJ2-7|TRBV9|TRBD1
TGTGCCAGCAGCGTAGGGTTTGGGACAGGGGGAAGCGAGCAGTACTTC
CASSVGFGTGGSEQYF
>16|-|TRBJ2-1|TRBV7-9|-
TGTGCCAGCAGTCCTAACAGGCTACTCTCCTACAATGAGCAGTTCTTC
CASSPNRLLSYNEQFF
>16|-|TRBJ2-1|TRBV4-3|TRBD2
TGCGCCAGCAGCCAAGATCTCCTAGCGGGACACAATGAGCAGTTCTTC
CASSQDLLAGHNEQFF
>14|-|TRBJ2-7|TRBV27|TRBD1
TGTGCCAGCAGTTTGCGCAGGGGGCAGTACGAGCAGTACTTC
CASSLRRGQYEQYF